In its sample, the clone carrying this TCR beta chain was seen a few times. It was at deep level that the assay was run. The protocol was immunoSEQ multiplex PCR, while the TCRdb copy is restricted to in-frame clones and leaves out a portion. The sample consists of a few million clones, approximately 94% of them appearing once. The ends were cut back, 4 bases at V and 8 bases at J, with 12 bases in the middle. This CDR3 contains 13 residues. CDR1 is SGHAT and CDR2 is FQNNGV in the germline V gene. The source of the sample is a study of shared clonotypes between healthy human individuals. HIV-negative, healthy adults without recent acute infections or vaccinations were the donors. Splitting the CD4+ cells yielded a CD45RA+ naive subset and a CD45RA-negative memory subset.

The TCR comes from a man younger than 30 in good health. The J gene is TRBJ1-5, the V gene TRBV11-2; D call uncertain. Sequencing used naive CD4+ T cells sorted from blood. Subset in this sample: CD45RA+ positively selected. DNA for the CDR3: TGTGCCAGCAGCTATACCGGAAGGGAGCCCCAGCATTTT. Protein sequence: CASSYTGREPQHF.